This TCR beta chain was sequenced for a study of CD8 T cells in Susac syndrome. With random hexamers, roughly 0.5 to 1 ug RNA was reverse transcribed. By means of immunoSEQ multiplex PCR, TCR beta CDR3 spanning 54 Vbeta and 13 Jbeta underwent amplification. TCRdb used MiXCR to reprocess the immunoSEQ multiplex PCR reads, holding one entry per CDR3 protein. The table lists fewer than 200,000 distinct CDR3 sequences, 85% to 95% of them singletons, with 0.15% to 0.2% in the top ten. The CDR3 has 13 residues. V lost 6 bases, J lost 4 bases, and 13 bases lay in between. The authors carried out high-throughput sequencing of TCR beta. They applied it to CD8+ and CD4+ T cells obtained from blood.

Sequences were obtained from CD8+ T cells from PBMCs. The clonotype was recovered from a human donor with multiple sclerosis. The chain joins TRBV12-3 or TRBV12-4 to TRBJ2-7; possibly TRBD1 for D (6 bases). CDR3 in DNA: TGTGCCAGCAGGCCTACAGGGTCGTACGAGCAGTACTTC. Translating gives CASRPTGSYEQYF.